This TCR beta chain was recorded in a study of graft-versus-host responses after intestinal transplantation (dated by TCRdb to about 2021). About the investigation overall: The transplants that recipients received were multivisceral, liver-intestinal, or isolated intestinal. Every recipient was given anti-thymocyte globulin induction, followed by roughly 3 years of maintenance tacrolimus and steroids. Alloreactive clones were identified by sequencing pre-transplant mixed lymphocyte reaction products and comparing them with unstimulated pre-transplant donor and recipient T cells. Rather than being sequenced by the commercial service, samples from a few later patients were sequenced in-house on an Illumina MiSeq and processed with MiXCR. The cohort enrolled roughly 25 intestinal transplant recipients including one retransplant, and a few patients lacking pretransplant specimens were excluded. After intestinal transplantation, graft-versus-host and host-versus-graft alloreactive T cell clones in the graft, circulation and bone marrow were tracked using bulk TCR-beta CDR3 sequencing. Donor T cell macrochimerism was defined as a peak of at least 4% donor T cells among recipient peripheral blood mononuclear cells.

From the germline V gene, CDR1 is SGHRS and CDR2 is YFSETQ. The CDR3 measures 14 amino acids from cysteine to phenylalanine. Just the 42-base CDR3 DNA is kept, in frame starting at base 1. V is shortened by 6 bases, J by 7 bases, and the region joining them spans 17 bases. The library was made by the immunoSEQ multiplex PCR assay. In most patients, genomic DNA was isolated using the Qiagen DNeasy Blood and Tissue Kit and sent frozen to Adaptive Biotechnologies for TCR sequencing. For most patients, high-throughput TCR-beta CDR3 sequencing of genomic DNA was performed by Adaptive Biotechnologies. The original methods were these. TCR sequencing data for roughly 18 patients were retrieved from Adaptive's ImmunoSEQ software; three other patients were processed with MiXCR and VDJtools. To correct CD4 versus CD8 sorting errors, sequences present in both subsets at a frequency ratio below 5:1 were removed. CDR3 nucleotide sequences shared by donor and recipient were removed because the origin of these sequences could not be assigned. To be classed as alloreactive, a clone needed at least 2-fold expansion over unstimulated cells and a minimum CFSE-low frequency of 0.002% (template counts) or 0.001% (read counts). Clones detected in sequenced pre-transplant spleen, lymph node, or MLR CFSE-low populations of the donor or recipient were defined as mappable. Cumulative frequency of alloreactive clones was calculated as a percentage of all sequences weighted by copy number. In TCRdb, the immuneACCESS table is reduced to in-frame sequences with V and J assigned. These tables do not hold every clone; where another copy was compared, an unresolved V gene accounts for under half, and the others remain unexplained. The V and J calls and the clone size are those of that table, but D and trimming were determined from the DNA. This sample comprises about 51,000 clones, roughly 90% of them detected only once. The leading ten clones occupy 0.5% to 0.8% of the sample.

Of note for this clone: Its cognate antigen has yet to be identified. Per-base qualities were not stored, and no clone one base away is much larger.

What the study reported, not specific to this receptor: The relatively low number and heterogeneity of intestinal transplant patients limited the conclusions. In patients with donor T cell macrochimerism, the allografts had high GvH to HvG T cell clonal ratios. GvH clones were detected in recipient bone marrow, and some appeared earlier in ileal mucosa or blood, consistent with an intestinal mucosal origin. Peak levels of circulating GvH clones were associated with declines in HvG clones early after transplant.

The sample's time point label is to be understood as: cells obtained before transplantation from donor or recipient. CD3+CD4+ and CD3+CD8+ populations were FACS-sorted from unstimulated pre-transplant donor and recipient cells taken from spleen or lymph nodes. The rearranged chain carries TRBV5-1 and TRBJ2-1; D gene: possibly TRBD1, on 6 matching bases. The TCR originated in a human donor who was the organ donor for an intestinal transplant. The sample was unstimulated CD4+ T cells sorted from spleen or lymph node cells, taken before transplant. The CDR3 protein is CASKPRDRQNEQFF. The DNA sequence is TGCGCCAGCAAGCCCCGCGACAGGCAAAATGAGCAGTTCTTC.